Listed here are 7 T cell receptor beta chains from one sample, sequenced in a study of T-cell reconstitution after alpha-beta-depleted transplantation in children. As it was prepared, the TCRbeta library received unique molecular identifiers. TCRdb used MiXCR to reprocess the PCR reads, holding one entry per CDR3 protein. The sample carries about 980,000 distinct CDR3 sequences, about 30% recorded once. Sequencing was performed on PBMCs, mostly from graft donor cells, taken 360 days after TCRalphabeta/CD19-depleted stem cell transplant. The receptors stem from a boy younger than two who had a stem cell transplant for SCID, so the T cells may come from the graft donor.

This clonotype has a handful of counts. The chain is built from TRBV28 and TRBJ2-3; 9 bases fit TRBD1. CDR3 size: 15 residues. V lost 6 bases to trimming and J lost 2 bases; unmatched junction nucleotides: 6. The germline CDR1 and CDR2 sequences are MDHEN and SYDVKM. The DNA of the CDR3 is TGTGCCAGCAGGGGACAGGGCCTCGCCACAGATACGCAGTATTTT. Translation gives CASRGQGLATDTQYF. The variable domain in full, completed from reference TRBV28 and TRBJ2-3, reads DVKVTQSSRYLVKRTGEKVFLECVQDMDHENMFWYRQDPGLGLRLIYFSYDVKMKEKGDIPEGYSVSREKKERFSLILESASTNQTSMYLCASRGQGLATDTQYFGPGTRLTVL.

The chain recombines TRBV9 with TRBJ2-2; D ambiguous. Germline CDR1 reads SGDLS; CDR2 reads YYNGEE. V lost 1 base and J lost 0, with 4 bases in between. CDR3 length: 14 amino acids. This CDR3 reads CASSVLTNTGELFF. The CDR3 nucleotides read TGTGCCAGCAGCGTACTTACGAACACCGGGGAGCTGTTTTTT.

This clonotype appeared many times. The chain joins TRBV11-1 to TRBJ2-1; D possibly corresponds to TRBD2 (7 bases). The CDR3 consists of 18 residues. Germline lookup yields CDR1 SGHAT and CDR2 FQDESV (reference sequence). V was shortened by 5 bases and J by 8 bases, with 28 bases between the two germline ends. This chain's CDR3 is CASSPSTSSPGALDEQFF. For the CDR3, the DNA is TGTGCCAGCAGCCCCTCGACTAGCTCCCCGGGGGCATTAGATGAGCAGTTCTTC.

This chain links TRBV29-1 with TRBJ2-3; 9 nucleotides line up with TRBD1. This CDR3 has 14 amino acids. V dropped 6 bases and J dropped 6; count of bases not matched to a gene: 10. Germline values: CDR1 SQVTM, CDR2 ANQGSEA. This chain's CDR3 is CSVHQGQGIDTQYF. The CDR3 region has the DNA TGCAGCGTCCACCAGGGACAGGGCATTGATACGCAGTATTTT.

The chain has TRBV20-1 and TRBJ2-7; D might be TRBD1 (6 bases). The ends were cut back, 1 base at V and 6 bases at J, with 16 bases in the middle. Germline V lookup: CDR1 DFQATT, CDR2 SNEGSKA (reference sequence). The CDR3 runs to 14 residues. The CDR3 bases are TGCAGTGCTAGAGCTACAAGCCCCAGGGGCGAGCAGTACTTC. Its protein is CSARATSPRGEQYF.

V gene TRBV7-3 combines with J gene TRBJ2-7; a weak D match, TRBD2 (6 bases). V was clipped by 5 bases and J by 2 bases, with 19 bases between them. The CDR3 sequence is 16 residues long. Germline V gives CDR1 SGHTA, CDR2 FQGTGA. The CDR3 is CASSLRPVEGPYEQYF. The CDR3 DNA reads TGTGCCAGCAGCCTAAGGCCCGTGGAGGGACCCTACGAGCAGTACTTC.

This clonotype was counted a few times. The DNA for the CDR3 is TGTGCCATCAGTGAGTCGGACAGGGTGGGGAGTGAGCAGTTCTTC. Translation gives CAISESDRVGSEQFF. The chain has TRBV10-3 and TRBJ2-1; TRBD1 matches at 8 bases. The CDR3 length is 15 residues. From germline, CDR1 is ENHRY and CDR2 SYGVKD. Trimming removed 0 bases from V and 9 bases from J; junction bases left unmatched: 7.